This T cell receptor (beta chain) was captured in a study of T cells after yellow fever vaccination. In its sample, this clonotype was seen a few times. TCR cDNA, made by 5'RACE template switching, carried an added universal primer site and UMIs. MiXCR, applied by TCRdb to the 5' RACE reads, yields one record per CDR3 protein. The sample consists of a few hundred thousand distinct CDR3 sequences, approximately 10% of them appearing once. This sequence originates from a man aged 18-30 years who received the YFV17D yellow fever vaccine. The sequenced sample was PBMCs, obtained on the day of the first yellow fever vaccination.

CDR3: CASSSRDGNNEQFF. In nucleotides, the CDR3 is TGTGCCAGCAGCTCGAGGGACGGGAACAATGAGCAGTTCTTC. The chain uses TRBV7-2 and TRBJ2-1; the D call may be TRBD1 or TRBD2 (5 bases each). The CDR3 is 14 residues long. Trimming took off 4 bases at V and 5 bases at J, with 12 bases between the two ends. From germline, CDR1 is SGHTA and CDR2 FQGNSA.